The following is a T cell receptor (beta chain) sequence with its context. Its cognate antigen is unknown. This sample was taken from a study of vaccination effects on CD4 cells after COVID-19. General observations from the study: A shortage of convalescent patients and an absence of early post-infection timepoints characterized the study. Cross-reaction with common cold coronaviruses was seen in only 1 of 255 vaccine-induced clones from healthy vaccinees.

Germline V gene data show CDR1 as SGHAT and CDR2 as FQNNGV. Trimming shortened V by 5 bases and J by 3 bases, and 3 bases separated the two germline ends. The CDR3 runs 11 residues. Using immunoSEQ multiplex PCR, the repertoire was profiled, and TCRdb retains in-frame clones only, with some absent. The table has some 79,000 clones, roughly 80% seen once. Peptide-pool stimulation followed by sequencing identified expanded antigen-specific CD4+ clonotypes in the ViraFEST assay. Scientists isolated CD4+ T cells after a roughly ten-day culture period ended. Half-medium exchanges with IL-2 medium took place on days 3 and 7.

The V and J genes are TRBV11-2 and TRBJ2-3; D is unclear. This clonotype was obtained from a human donor who received a COVID-19 vaccine. The source material was CD4+ T cells from PBMCs cultured with HCoV-229E spike peptides, sampled before COVID-19 vaccination. CDR3: CASSRTDTQYF. CDR3 in DNA: TGTGCCAGCAGCCGGACAGATACGCAGTATTTT.